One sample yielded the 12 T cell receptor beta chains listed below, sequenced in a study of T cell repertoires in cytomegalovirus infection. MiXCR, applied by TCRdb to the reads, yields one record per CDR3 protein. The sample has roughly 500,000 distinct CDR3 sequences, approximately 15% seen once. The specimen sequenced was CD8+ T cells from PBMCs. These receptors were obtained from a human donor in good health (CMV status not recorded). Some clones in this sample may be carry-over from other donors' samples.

CDR3 sequence reads: CSVGTSGRTGETQYF. The DNA for the CDR3 is TGCAGCGTCGGGACTAGCGGGAGGACAGGGGAGACCCAGTACTTC. The chain couples TRBV29-1 to TRBJ2-5; 15 bases fit TRBD2. CDR1 is SQVTM, CDR2 ANQGSEA, per germline. V dropped 6 bases and J dropped 5; count of bases not matched to a gene: 7. CDR3 size: 15 residues. Filled out from reference TRBV29-1 and TRBJ2-5, the complete variable domain reads SAVISQKPSRDICQRGTSLTIQCQVDSQVTMMFWYRQQPGQSLTLIATANQGSEATYESGFVIDKFPISRPNLTFSTLTVSNMSPEDSSIYLCSVGTSGRTGETQYFGPGTRLLVL.

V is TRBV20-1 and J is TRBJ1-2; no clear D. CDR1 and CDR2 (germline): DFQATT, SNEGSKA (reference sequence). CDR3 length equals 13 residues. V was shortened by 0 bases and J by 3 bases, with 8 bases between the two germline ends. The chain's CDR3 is CSARDGDDYGYTF. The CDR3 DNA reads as TGCAGTGCTAGAGATGGTGACGACTATGGCTACACCTTC.

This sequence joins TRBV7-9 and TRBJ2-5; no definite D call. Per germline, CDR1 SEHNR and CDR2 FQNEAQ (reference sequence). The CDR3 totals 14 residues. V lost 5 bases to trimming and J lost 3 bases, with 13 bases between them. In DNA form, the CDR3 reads TGTGCCAGCAGCCCCCTCGTCCCGGAAGAGACCCAGTACTTC. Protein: CASSPLVPEETQYF.

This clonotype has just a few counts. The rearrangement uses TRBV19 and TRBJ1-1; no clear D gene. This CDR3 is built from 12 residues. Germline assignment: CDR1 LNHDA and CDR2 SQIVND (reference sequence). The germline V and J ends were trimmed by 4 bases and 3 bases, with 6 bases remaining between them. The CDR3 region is CASSTGDTEAFF. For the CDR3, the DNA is TGTGCCAGTAGTACAGGTGACACTGAAGCTTTCTTT.

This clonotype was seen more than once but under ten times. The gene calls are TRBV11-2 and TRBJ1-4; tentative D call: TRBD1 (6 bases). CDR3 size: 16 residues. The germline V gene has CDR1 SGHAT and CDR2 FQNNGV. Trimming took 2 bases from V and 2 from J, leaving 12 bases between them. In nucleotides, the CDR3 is TGTGCCAGCAGCTTACCACCCGGGGGCACTAATGAAAAACTGTTTTTT. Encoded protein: CASSLPPGGTNEKLFF.

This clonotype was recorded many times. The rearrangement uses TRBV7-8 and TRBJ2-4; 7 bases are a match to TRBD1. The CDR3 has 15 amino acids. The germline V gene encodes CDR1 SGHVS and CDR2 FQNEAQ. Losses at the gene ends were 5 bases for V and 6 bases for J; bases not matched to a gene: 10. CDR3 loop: CASSPQGQWGNIQYF. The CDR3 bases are TGTGCCAGCAGCCCGCAGGGACAGTGGGGAAACATTCAGTACTTC.

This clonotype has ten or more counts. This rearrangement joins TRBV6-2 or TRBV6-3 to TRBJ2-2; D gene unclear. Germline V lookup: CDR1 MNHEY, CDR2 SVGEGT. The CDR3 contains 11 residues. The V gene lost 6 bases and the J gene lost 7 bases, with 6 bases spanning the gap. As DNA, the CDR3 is TGTGCCAGCAGCCTTGACGGGGAGCTGTTTTTT. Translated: CASSLDGELFF.

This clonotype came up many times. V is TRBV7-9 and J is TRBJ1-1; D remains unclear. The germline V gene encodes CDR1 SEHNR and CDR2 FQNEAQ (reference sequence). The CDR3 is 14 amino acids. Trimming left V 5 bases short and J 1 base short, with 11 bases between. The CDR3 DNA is TGTGCCAGCAGCCCCGCGGGAGGGAACACTGAAGCTTTCTTT. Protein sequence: CASSPAGGNTEAFF.

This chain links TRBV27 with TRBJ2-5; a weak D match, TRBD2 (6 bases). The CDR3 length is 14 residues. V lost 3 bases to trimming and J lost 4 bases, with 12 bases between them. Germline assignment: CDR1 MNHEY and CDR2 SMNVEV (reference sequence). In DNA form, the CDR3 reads TGTGCCAGCAGTTTGGAGGGGTATGGAGAGACCCAGTACTTC. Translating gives CASSLEGYGETQYF.

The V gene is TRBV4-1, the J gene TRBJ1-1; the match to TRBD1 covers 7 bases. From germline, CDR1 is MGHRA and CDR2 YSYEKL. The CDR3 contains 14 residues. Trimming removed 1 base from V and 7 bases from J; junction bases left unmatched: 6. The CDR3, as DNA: TGCGCCAGCAGCCAAGGGACAGGTGGTTATGAAGCTTTCTTT. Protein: CASSQGTGGYEAFF.

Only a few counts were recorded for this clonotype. The CDR3 spells CASSRGGRYNEQFF. CDR3 DNA sequence: TGTGCCAGCAGCCGCGGGGGGAGGTACAATGAGCAGTTCTTC. The chain links TRBV7-3 to TRBJ2-1; 8 bases are shared with TRBD2. The V gene end was trimmed by 5 bases and the J gene end by 4 bases; junction bases not matched to a gene: 4. This CDR3 is 14 amino acids long. Germline CDR1 and CDR2: SGHTA and FQGTGA.

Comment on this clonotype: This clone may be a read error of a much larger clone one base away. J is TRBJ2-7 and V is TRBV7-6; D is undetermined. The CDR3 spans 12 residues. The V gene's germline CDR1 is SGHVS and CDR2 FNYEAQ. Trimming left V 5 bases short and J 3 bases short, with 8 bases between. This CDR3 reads CASSVEDYEQYF. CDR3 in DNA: TGTGCCAGCAGCGTTGAGGACTACGAGCAGTACTTC.